The T cell receptor beta chain under discussion was sequenced for a study of OX40 agonist ivuxolimab in advanced cancers. Study background: Cohort: about 80% men, mean age about 60, aged roughly 23 to 79. Partial responses were recorded for three patients, including one with hepatocellular carcinoma and two with cutaneous melanoma. Notes on the study in general: At 0.1 to 3.0 mg/kg, clonal expansion of CD4+ and CD8+ blood T cells had occurred by week 6.

To note about this clone: Its target is not known.

This CDR3 has 15 amino acids. V was cut by 3 bases and J by 5 bases, with 18 bases left in between. Per the germline V gene, CDR1 is SGDLS and CDR2 is YYNGEE. Cycle 7 day 1, cycle 4 day 1, and baseline were the timepoints at which blood was sampled. The table came from immunoSEQ multiplex PCR; TCRdb's copy has only in-frame clones and leaves some out. The repertoire holds around 14,000 clones, with roughly 92% as singletons. J is TRBJ2-7 and V is TRBV9; D is possibly TRBD2 (7 bases). The clonotype comes from an adult with an advanced solid tumor such as melanoma, head and neck, liver or kidney cancer. Here the sequenced sample was CD4+ or CD8+ T cells sorted from blood, taken in a trial of the OX40 agonist ivuxolimab. The CDR3 loop is CASSGGRGAGDEQYF. Here the CDR3 DNA reads TGTGCCAGCAGCGGTGGACGGGGGGCAGGGGACGAGCAGTACTTC.